The present T cell receptor (beta chain) was sequenced within a study of blood T cells in healthy people across ages. Broader study findings: TCR beta diversity, measured per million T cells, fell in a roughly linear way with age.

A second PCR of roughly 7 to 11 cycles used a sample-barcoded 5' primer and a J-beta primer mix. TCRdb re-analysed the 5' RACE reads in MiXCR, keeping a single row per CDR3 protein. The repertoire holds approximately 350,000 distinct CDR3 sequences, with approximately 47% as singletons. Healthy Caucasian individuals from Russia aged about 6 to 90 served as donors. Donors gave about 9.3 milliliters of peripheral blood apiece. Isolation yielded PBMCs, at least 6 million per sample, in every case. Worth noting for this clonotype: Its antigen is currently unknown.

Germline CDR1 SQVTM, CDR2 ANQGSEA. V was pared by 1 base and J by 4 bases, with 2 bases of the junction left unmatched. CDR3 length equals 13 residues. The chain employs TRBV29-1 and TRBJ1-2, with 8 bases aligning to TRBD1. This sequence originates from a man between 60 and 75 years old in good health. The specimen sequenced was blood. The CDR3 DNA reads as TGCAGCGTTGAAGGGACAGGGTTCTATGGCTACACCTTC. It encodes CSVEGTGFYGYTF.